The clone carrying this TCR beta chain occurred a few times. The antigen remains undetermined. The sample originates from a study of cytomegalovirus exposure and HLA in healthy donors. Findings and limits, study-wide: Researchers reported in a later analysis that a missense DCLRE1C variant was tied to TCR beta V- and J-gene trimming.

With V trimmed by 2 bases and J by 7 bases, 9 bases remained unmatched. This CDR3 has 17 residues. Germline CDR1 and CDR2: SGHRS and YFSETQ. The PCR employed 60 Vbeta primers together with 13 Jbeta primers. Clones were sequenced by immunoSEQ multiplex PCR, and TCRdb holds only the in-frame ones, with some missing. The table records over 90,000 clones, around 76% of them present only once. The TCR comes from a woman younger than 35 in good health and CMV-seropositive. The chain couples TRBV5-1 to TRBJ2-1, with 13 bases that match TRBD2. Sequencing input: PBMCs. The DNA for the CDR3 is TGCGCCAGCAGCTTTGGACTAGCGGGGGACCCTACAAATGAGCAGTTCTTC. Protein sequence: CASSFGLAGDPTNEQFF.